These T cell receptor beta chains were read from a single sample in a study of blood T cell repertoires in COVID-19. TCRdb's copy holds only in-frame clones and misses some; the assay was immunoSEQ multiplex PCR. Here the sample spans fewer than 400,000 clones, around nine tenths being singletons. The source material was peripheral blood. The receptors shown here come from a human donor in a cohort sampled during active COVID-19. Each CDR3 is given with its conserved first and last residue. Each record gives: D gene, V gene, clone size, J gene, CDR3 DNA, CDR3 protein. D genes are given only for firm matches. Clone size is not always given. Where it is, it says once, few, many or a class for expanded clones.

d_gene: TRBD1; v_gene: TRBV7-9; abundance: few; j_gene: TRBJ1-2; CDR3nt: TGTGCCAGCAGCTTGGACAGGGCGACTAACTATGGCTACACCTTC; CDR3aa: CASSLDRATNYGYTF
d_gene: NA; v_gene: TRBV6-5; abundance: NA; j_gene: TRBJ1-1; CDR3nt: TGTGCCAGCAGTCGAGGGTCGTTGGAGGGGACTGAAGCTTTCTTT; CDR3aa: CASSRGSLEGTEAFF
d_gene: TRBD2; v_gene: TRBV19; abundance: NA; j_gene: TRBJ2-5; CDR3nt: TGTGCCAGTAACGGGGGACTAGCTTACGAGACCCAGTACTTC; CDR3aa: CASNGGLAYETQYF
d_gene: TRBD2; v_gene: TRBV4-1; abundance: once; j_gene: TRBJ2-3; CDR3nt: TGCGCCAGCAGCCAACCGACTAGCGGGAGATATACGCAGTATTTT; CDR3aa: CASSQPTSGRYTQYF
d_gene: TRBD2; v_gene: TRBV30; abundance: NA; j_gene: TRBJ2-1; CDR3nt: TGTGCCTACCAGGAGGGAGCGGGGGGTACCTACAATGAGCAGTTCTTC; CDR3aa: CAYQEGAGGTYNEQFF
d_gene: TRBD2; v_gene: TRBV28; abundance: NA; j_gene: TRBJ2-1; CDR3nt: TGTGCCAGCAGTATCCCGGGACTAGCGGGAGGAGGGCACAATGAGCAGTTCTTC; CDR3aa: CASSIPGLAGGGHNEQFF
d_gene: NA; v_gene: TRBV4-1; abundance: NA; j_gene: TRBJ1-6; CDR3nt: TGCGCCAGCAGCCAAGAGGGGAGGGGACGGTCACCCCTCCACTTT; CDR3aa: CASSQEGRGRSPLHF
d_gene: NA; v_gene: TRBV3-1/TRBV3-2; abundance: NA; j_gene: TRBJ1-4; CDR3nt: TGTGCCAGCAGCCTCGGAGGGAGAGAAAAACTGTTTTTT; CDR3aa: CASSLGGREKLFF
d_gene: TRBD2; v_gene: TRBV11-2; abundance: NA; j_gene: TRBJ2-7; CDR3nt: TGTGCCAGCAGCCAGACTAGCGGGACCTCCTACGAGCAGTACTTC; CDR3aa: CASSQTSGTSYEQYF
d_gene: NA; v_gene: TRBV12-3/TRBV12-4; abundance: NA; j_gene: TRBJ2-7; CDR3nt: TGTGCCAGCAGCCTATCGGGGGAGCAGTACTTC; CDR3aa: CASSLSGEQYF
d_gene: TRBD1; v_gene: TRBV9; abundance: once; j_gene: TRBJ2-1; CDR3nt: TGTGCCAGCAGCGTAGAGGGGACAGACTACAATGAGCAGTTCTTC; CDR3aa: CASSVEGTDYNEQFF
d_gene: NA; v_gene: TRBV9; abundance: NA; j_gene: TRBJ1-4; CDR3nt: TGTGCCAGCAGCGGAGAACAGGGAGGGTTTGAAAAACTGTTTTTT; CDR3aa: CASSGEQGGFEKLFF
d_gene: NA; v_gene: TRBV7-9; abundance: NA; j_gene: TRBJ1-4; CDR3nt: TGTGCCAGCAGCTTATCCGGGACATCGAATGAAAAACTGTTTTTT; CDR3aa: CASSLSGTSNEKLFF
d_gene: NA; v_gene: TRBV30; abundance: NA; j_gene: TRBJ1-5; CDR3nt: TGTGCCTGGAGTGTATCGGGGGTGGGACAGCCCCAGCATTTT; CDR3aa: CAWSVSGVGQPQHF
d_gene: TRBD1; v_gene: TRBV7-8; abundance: NA; j_gene: TRBJ1-1; CDR3nt: TGTGCCAGCAGCCCCGACAGGGAGGCGGCTGAAGCTTTCTTT; CDR3aa: CASSPDREAAEAFF
d_gene: NA; v_gene: TRBV9; abundance: NA; j_gene: TRBJ2-1; CDR3nt: TGTGCCAGCAGCGTAGACCCTGCAATGGGGGAGGGGGACAATGAGCAGTTCTTC; CDR3aa: CASSVDPAMGEGDNEQFF
d_gene: NA; v_gene: TRBV6-5; abundance: NA; j_gene: TRBJ1-4; CDR3nt: TGTGCCAGCAGTTATGGAGGGGCGCGCGGTGAAAAACTGTTTTTT; CDR3aa: CASSYGGARGEKLFF
d_gene: TRBD2; v_gene: TRBV3-1/TRBV3-2; abundance: NA; j_gene: TRBJ2-1; CDR3nt: TGTGCCAGCAGCCATATGGGACTAGGGATTTGGGATGAGCAGTTCTTC; CDR3aa: CASSHMGLGIWDEQFF
d_gene: NA; v_gene: TRBV6-1; abundance: NA; j_gene: TRBJ2-1; CDR3nt: TGTGCCAGCAGTGAAATGAGGGGGGGAGCGCCCCCCCACACGGATGAGCAGTTCTTC; CDR3aa: CASSEMRGGAPPHTDEQFF
d_gene: NA; v_gene: TRBV4-2; abundance: many; j_gene: TRBJ2-2; CDR3nt: TGTGCCAGCAGCCGTCTCCTAGCGCGCGGCGGGGAGCTGTTTTTT; CDR3aa: CASSRLLARGGELFF
d_gene: NA; v_gene: TRBV9; abundance: once; j_gene: TRBJ2-2; CDR3nt: TGTGCCAGCAGCGTAGATCCGGGGGCCGGGGAGCTGTTTTTT; CDR3aa: CASSVDPGAGELFF
d_gene: TRBD1; v_gene: TRBV6-5; abundance: NA; j_gene: TRBJ1-6; CDR3nt: TGTGCCAGCAGTTCTCTCTCACAGGGGAGCGGTGTCCCCCTCCACTTT; CDR3aa: CASSSLSQGSGVPLHF
d_gene: TRBD1; v_gene: TRBV5-1; abundance: NA; j_gene: TRBJ2-1; CDR3nt: TGCGCCAGCAGCCCGGGACAGGGAGATTACAATGAGCAGTTCTTC; CDR3aa: CASSPGQGDYNEQFF
d_gene: TRBD1; v_gene: TRBV5-1; abundance: NA; j_gene: TRBJ1-6; CDR3nt: TGCGCCAGCAGCCAGGGACAGGGGACGAATTCACCCCTCCACTTT; CDR3aa: CASSQGQGTNSPLHF
d_gene: NA; v_gene: TRBV9; abundance: NA; j_gene: TRBJ1-4; CDR3nt: TGTGCCAGCAGCGTAGGACGGGGTAATGAAAAACTGTTTTTT; CDR3aa: CASSVGRGNEKLFF
d_gene: NA; v_gene: TRBV10-3; abundance: once; j_gene: TRBJ1-2; CDR3nt: TGTGCCATCAATCAGGGGATGGAGAACTATGGCTACACCTTC; CDR3aa: CAINQGMENYGYTF
d_gene: TRBD1; v_gene: TRBV9; abundance: NA; j_gene: TRBJ1-1; CDR3nt: TGTGCCAGCACCTCGGACAGGGGGCAAAGAGGAATCACTGAAGCTTTCTTT; CDR3aa: CASTSDRGQRGITEAFF
d_gene: NA; v_gene: TRBV9; abundance: NA; j_gene: TRBJ1-5; CDR3nt: TGTGCCAGCAGCGTAGCAGGGGATAGCAATCAGCCCCAGCATTTT; CDR3aa: CASSVAGDSNQPQHF
d_gene: TRBD1; v_gene: TRBV6-5; abundance: NA; j_gene: TRBJ1-2; CDR3nt: TGTGCCAGCAGATCCTACAGGGGCTATGGCTACACCTTC; CDR3aa: CASRSYRGYGYTF
d_gene: TRBD2; v_gene: TRBV3-1/TRBV3-2; abundance: NA; j_gene: TRBJ2-7; CDR3nt: TGTGCCAGCAGCCGGGGACTAGCGGACTCCTACGAGCAGTACTTC; CDR3aa: CASSRGLADSYEQYF
d_gene: TRBD2; v_gene: TRBV5-1; abundance: NA; j_gene: TRBJ2-7; CDR3nt: TGCGCCAGCAGCCCTGAAGGGACTAGCGGGAGAGCCCAGTACTTC; CDR3aa: CASSPEGTSGRAQYF
d_gene: TRBD1; v_gene: TRBV4-1; abundance: NA; j_gene: TRBJ1-4; CDR3nt: TGCGCCAGCAGTTACAGGGGGAATGAAAAACTGTTTTTT; CDR3aa: CASSYRGNEKLFF
d_gene: TRBD1; v_gene: TRBV18; abundance: NA; j_gene: TRBJ1-5; CDR3nt: TGTGCCAGCTCAGCTCAGGGGGATCAGCCCCAGCATTTT; CDR3aa: CASSAQGDQPQHF
d_gene: NA; v_gene: TRBV5-1; abundance: NA; j_gene: TRBJ1-1; CDR3nt: TGCGCCAGCAGCTTGGCAGACAGAGACACTGAAGCTTTCTTT; CDR3aa: CASSLADRDTEAFF
d_gene: TRBD1; v_gene: TRBV7-2; abundance: NA; j_gene: TRBJ1-6; CDR3nt: TGTGCCAGCAGTCCACAGGGGGCGCGGAATTCACCCCTCCACTTT; CDR3aa: CASSPQGARNSPLHF
d_gene: NA; v_gene: TRBV7-3; abundance: NA; j_gene: TRBJ2-5; CDR3nt: TGTGCCAGCAGCTTAGAGGCCTCCGAGACCCAGTACTTC; CDR3aa: CASSLEASETQYF
d_gene: NA; v_gene: TRBV3-1/TRBV3-2; abundance: NA; j_gene: TRBJ2-3; CDR3nt: TGTGCCAGCAGCCAAGCGGGGTTACAGGGTAGCACAGATACGCAGTATTTT; CDR3aa: CASSQAGLQGSTDTQYF
d_gene: TRBD1; v_gene: TRBV19; abundance: NA; j_gene: TRBJ1-5; CDR3nt: TGTGCCAGTAGTATGACAGGGCTAAGCAATCAGCCCCAGCATTTT; CDR3aa: CASSMTGLSNQPQHF
d_gene: TRBD1; v_gene: TRBV7-8; abundance: few; j_gene: TRBJ1-6; CDR3nt: TGTGCCAGCAGCCAAGGGACAGGACCGAATTCACCCCTCCACTTT; CDR3aa: CASSQGTGPNSPLHF
d_gene: TRBD1; v_gene: TRBV3-1/TRBV3-2; abundance: NA; j_gene: TRBJ1-1; CDR3nt: TGTGCCAGCAGCCAGGGTTCCGACAGGGTAGCTTTCTTT; CDR3aa: CASSQGSDRVAFF
d_gene: NA; v_gene: TRBV12-3/TRBV12-4; abundance: once; j_gene: TRBJ2-7; CDR3nt: TGTGCCAGCAGTTTCATGACAAGCTACGAGCAGTACTTC; CDR3aa: CASSFMTSYEQYF
d_gene: NA; v_gene: TRBV2; abundance: NA; j_gene: TRBJ2-7; CDR3nt: TGTGCCAGCAGCGTTACCTCAGGGTTGGTAAGCGAGCAGTACTTC; CDR3aa: CASSVTSGLVSEQYF
d_gene: NA; v_gene: TRBV6-5; abundance: NA; j_gene: TRBJ2-5; CDR3nt: TGTGCCAGCTCCGGGGACCAAGAGACCCAGTACTTC; CDR3aa: CASSGDQETQYF
d_gene: NA; v_gene: TRBV30; abundance: NA; j_gene: TRBJ2-2; CDR3nt: TGTGCCTGGACAGTATACACCGGGGAGCTGTTTTTT; CDR3aa: CAWTVYTGELFF
d_gene: NA; v_gene: TRBV28; abundance: NA; j_gene: TRBJ2-5; CDR3nt: TGTGCCAGCAGTTTTCCCGCGGACCAAGAGACCCAGTACTTC; CDR3aa: CASSFPADQETQYF
d_gene: TRBD1; v_gene: TRBV5-3; abundance: once; j_gene: TRBJ2-5; CDR3nt: TGTGCCAGAAGCTGGCCCGGGACAGGGGAGAAAGAGACCCAGTACTTC; CDR3aa: CARSWPGTGEKETQYF
d_gene: NA; v_gene: TRBV6-8; abundance: many; j_gene: TRBJ1-5; CDR3nt: TGTGCCAGCGTCTCCAGGGCAAGCAATCAGCCCCAGCATTTT; CDR3aa: CASVSRASNQPQHF
d_gene: NA; v_gene: TRBV9; abundance: NA; j_gene: TRBJ2-3; CDR3nt: TGTGCCAGCAGCGTAGAACAGGGTAGGGATACGCAGTATTTT; CDR3aa: CASSVEQGRDTQYF
d_gene: NA; v_gene: TRBV7-3; abundance: once; j_gene: TRBJ2-3; CDR3nt: TGTGCCAGCTCCGCCGGGACGGGAGAACCCACAGATACGCAGTATTTT; CDR3aa: CASSAGTGEPTDTQYF
d_gene: NA; v_gene: TRBV6-5; abundance: NA; j_gene: TRBJ1-4; CDR3nt: TGTGCCAGCAGTTACTCGACAGAACATGAAAAACTGTTTTTT; CDR3aa: CASSYSTEHEKLFF
d_gene: NA; v_gene: TRBV10-3; abundance: NA; j_gene: TRBJ2-2; CDR3nt: TGTGCCATCAGTGCGGGGACCGGGGAGCTGTTTTTT; CDR3aa: CAISAGTGELFF
d_gene: TRBD1; v_gene: TRBV11-2; abundance: NA; j_gene: TRBJ2-7; CDR3nt: TGTGCCAGCAGCCGACAGGGGAGAACCTACGAGCAGTACTTC; CDR3aa: CASSRQGRTYEQYF
d_gene: NA; v_gene: TRBV6-5; abundance: NA; j_gene: TRBJ1-4; CDR3nt: TGTGCCAGCACTCCGACCCAGATGGAGAAGGAAAAACTGTTTTTT; CDR3aa: CASTPTQMEKEKLFF
d_gene: NA; v_gene: TRBV12-1; abundance: NA; j_gene: TRBJ2-5; CDR3nt: NA; CDR3aa: CASSFGVGSGRVFGFSSETQYF
d_gene: NA; v_gene: TRBV4-1; abundance: NA; j_gene: TRBJ1-1; CDR3nt: TGCGCCAGCAGCCAACGGGCCGAGGGCACTGAAGCTTTCTTT; CDR3aa: CASSQRAEGTEAFF
d_gene: NA; v_gene: TRBV29-1; abundance: NA; j_gene: TRBJ1-1; CDR3nt: TGCAGCGTTGGCGGGATTAACACTGAAGCTTTCTTT; CDR3aa: CSVGGINTEAFF